One sample yielded the 9 T cell receptor beta chains listed below, sequenced in a study of control samples from healthy donors and cancer patients. Generated by immunoSEQ multiplex PCR, the TCRdb table keeps only in-frame clones and is missing some. The sample includes 150,000 or so clones, just over 85% of them seen just once. The sample consisted of blood. The source is a man aged 18 to 29 in good health.

This clone has only a few counts. The chain carries TRBV5-6 and TRBJ1-6; no firm D call. The V end was cut by 4 bases, the J end by 6 bases, with 8 bases between. The CDR3 length is 13 residues. The germline V gene encodes CDR1 SGHDT and CDR2 YYEEEE. As DNA, the CDR3 is TGTGCCAGCAGCCCAAGGCCTAATTCACCCCTCCACTTT. Translating it yields CASSPRPNSPLHF.

The J gene is TRBJ1-1, the V gene TRBV14; a possible D gene is TRBD1 (5 bases). Trimming removed 3 bases at V and 0 bases at J, with 8 bases between. The V gene's germline CDR1 is SGHDN and CDR2 FVKESK. The CDR3 runs to 14 residues. CDR3 coding DNA: TGTGCCAGCAGCCAGGGGACGGTGAACACTGAAGCTTTCTTT. Protein product: CASSQGTVNTEAFF.

The CDR3 loop reads CASSTAGTGSLSEQFF. CDR3 bases: TGTGCCAGCAGCACAGCCGGGACAGGGAGTCTGAGTGAGCAGTTCTTC. This chain joins TRBV13 and TRBJ2-1; 9 bases align to TRBD1. This CDR3 spans 16 amino acids. Per the germline V gene, CDR1 is PRHDT and CDR2 is FYEKMQ (reference sequence). The junction had 14 bases not matched to a gene; V was cut back by 5 bases and J by 9 bases.

V and J are TRBV7-8 and TRBJ1-1, with a weak D call TRBD1 (6 bases). This CDR3 is built from 13 residues. The germline V gene has CDR1 SGHVS and CDR2 FQNEAQ. The V end was cut by 5 bases, the J end by 4 bases, with 11 bases between. CDR3 DNA: TGTGCCAGCAGCCCTCGGGGGGCCACTGAAGCTTTCTTT. Translating it yields CASSPRGATEAFF.

The genes are TRBV15 and TRBJ1-2, with TRBD1 matching 7 bases. The V gene's germline CDR1 is LNHNV and CDR2 YYDKDF (reference sequence). J lost 0 bases, V lost 5 bases, and 6 bases had no gene match. The CDR3 has 15 amino acids. CDR3 sequence reads: CATSLTGDPNYGYTF. The DNA of the CDR3 is TGTGCCACCAGCTTAACAGGGGATCCTAACTATGGCTACACCTTC.

This chain connects TRBV12-5 to TRBJ1-1, with a possible D match to TRBD1 (6 bases). Trimming removed 1 base from V and 3 bases from J, with 18 bases in between. CDR1 is LGHNT and CDR2 is FRNRAP in the germline V gene. This CDR3 is 17 amino acids long. The CDR3 is CASGLAQGRGVYTEAFF. In DNA, the CDR3 is TGTGCTAGTGGTTTGGCTCAAGGAAGGGGGGTTTACACTGAAGCTTTCTTT.

This chain uses TRBV7-9 with TRBJ1-2, with a possible D match to TRBD1 (6 bases). V was trimmed by 3 bases and J by 2 bases, leaving 13 bases between them. The CDR3 covers 15 residues. Germline V CDR1 and CDR2: SEHNR, FQNEAQ (reference sequence). CDR3 sequence (DNA): TGTGCCAGCAGCTTCCCCGAGGGGGGGAACTATGGCTACACCTTC. It yields the protein CASSFPEGGNYGYTF.

The J gene is TRBJ1-1, the V gene TRBV25-1; D is perhaps TRBD1 (6 bases). V was clipped by 4 bases and J by 3 bases, with 12 bases between them. This CDR3 has 14 amino acids. Germline V gene data show CDR1 as MGHDK and CDR2 as SYGVNS. In DNA form, the CDR3 reads TGTGCCAGCAGTGTCCACAGGGAGGACACTGAAGCTTTCTTT. Its translation is CASSVHREDTEAFF.

The chain combines TRBV19 with TRBJ1-6, with D uncertain. CDR3 length: 17 residues. Germline V gene data show CDR1 as LNHDA and CDR2 as SQIVND (reference sequence). V was cut by 1 base and J by 5 bases, with 15 bases left in between. This CDR3 is CASSIVADRVDNSPLHF. CDR3 in DNA: TGTGCCAGTAGTATAGTAGCGGACCGCGTGGATAATTCACCCCTCCACTTT.